This TCR beta chain was captured in a study of cytomegalovirus exposure and HLA in healthy donors. The PCR was carried out with 60 Vbeta primers and 13 Jbeta primers. Assay used: immunoSEQ multiplex PCR; TCRdb lists only in-frame clones, some missing. The sample lists 100,000 to 150,000 clones, 60% to 85% occurring once. Findings and limits, study-wide: Cytomegalovirus status, reportedly, was diagnosed with high specificity and sensitivity by the classifier. Indistinguishability led to the exclusion of some V segments, TRBV6-2 and TRBV6-3 included.

The ends were cut back, 7 bases at V and 4 bases at J, with 13 bases in the middle. Per the germline V gene, CDR1 is MDHEN and CDR2 is SYDVKM. This CDR3 comprises 13 residues. In the case of this clone: Its antigen is as yet unknown.

The V and J genes are TRBV28 and TRBJ1-1; maybe TRBD1 (5 bases). The specimen was PBMCs. The TCR comes from a woman aged 40 to 50 in good health and CMV-seronegative. The CDR3 reads CASTPTVRTEAFF. The CDR3 coding sequence is TGTGCCAGCACCCCGACAGTCCGCACTGAAGCTTTCTTT.